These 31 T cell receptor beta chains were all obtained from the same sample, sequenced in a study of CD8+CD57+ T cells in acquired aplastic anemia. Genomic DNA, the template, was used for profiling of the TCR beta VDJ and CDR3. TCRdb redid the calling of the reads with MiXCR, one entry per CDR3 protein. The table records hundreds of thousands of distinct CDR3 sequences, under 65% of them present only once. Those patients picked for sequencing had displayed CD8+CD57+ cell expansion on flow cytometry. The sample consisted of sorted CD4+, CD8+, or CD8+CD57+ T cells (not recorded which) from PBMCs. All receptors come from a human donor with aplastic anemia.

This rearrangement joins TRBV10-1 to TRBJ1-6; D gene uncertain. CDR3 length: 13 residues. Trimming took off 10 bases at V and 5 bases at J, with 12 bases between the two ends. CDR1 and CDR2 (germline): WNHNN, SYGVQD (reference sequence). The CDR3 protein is CATQAPNNSPLHF. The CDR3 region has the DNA TGCGCCACCCAGGCACCGAATAATTCACCCCTCCACTTT.

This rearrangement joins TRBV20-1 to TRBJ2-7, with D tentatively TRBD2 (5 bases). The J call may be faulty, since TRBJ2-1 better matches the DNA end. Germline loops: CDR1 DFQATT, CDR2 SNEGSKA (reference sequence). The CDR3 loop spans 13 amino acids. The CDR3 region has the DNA TGCAGTGCCAGGACTGATTCCTACAATGAGCAGTTCTTC. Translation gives CSARTDSYNEQFF.

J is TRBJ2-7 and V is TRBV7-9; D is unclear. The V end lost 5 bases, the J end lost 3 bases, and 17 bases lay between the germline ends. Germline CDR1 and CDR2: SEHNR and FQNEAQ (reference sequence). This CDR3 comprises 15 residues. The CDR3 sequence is CASSNTITGSYEQYF. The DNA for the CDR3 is TGTGCCAGCAGCAATACTATAACTGGAAGCTACGAGCAGTACTTC.

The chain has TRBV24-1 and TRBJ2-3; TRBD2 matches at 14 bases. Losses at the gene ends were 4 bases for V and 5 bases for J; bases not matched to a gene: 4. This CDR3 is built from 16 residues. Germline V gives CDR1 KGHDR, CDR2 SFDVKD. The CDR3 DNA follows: TGTGCCACCAGTGACCCGGGACTAGCGGGAGAAGATACGCAGTATTTT. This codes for CATSDPGLAGEDTQYF.

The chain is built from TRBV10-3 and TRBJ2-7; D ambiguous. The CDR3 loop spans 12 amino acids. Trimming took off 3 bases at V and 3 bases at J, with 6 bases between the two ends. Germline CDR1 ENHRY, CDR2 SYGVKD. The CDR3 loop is CAISDSNYEQYF. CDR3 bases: TGTGCCATCAGTGACTCTAACTACGAGCAGTACTTC.

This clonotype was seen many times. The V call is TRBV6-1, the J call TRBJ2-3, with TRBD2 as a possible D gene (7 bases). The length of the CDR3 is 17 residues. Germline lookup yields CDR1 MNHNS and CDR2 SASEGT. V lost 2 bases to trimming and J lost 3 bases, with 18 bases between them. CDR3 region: CASSERRGGGRTDTQYF. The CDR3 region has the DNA TGTGCCAGCAGTGAACGGAGGGGGGGAGGAAGGACAGATACGCAGTATTTT.

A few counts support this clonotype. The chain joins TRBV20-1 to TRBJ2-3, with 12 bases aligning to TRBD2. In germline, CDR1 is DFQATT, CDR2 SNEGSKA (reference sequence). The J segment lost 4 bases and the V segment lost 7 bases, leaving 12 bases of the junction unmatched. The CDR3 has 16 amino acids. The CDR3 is CSVDLLAGGLPDTQYF. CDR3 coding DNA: TGCAGTGTTGACCTCCTAGCGGGGGGGCTGCCAGATACGCAGTATTTT.

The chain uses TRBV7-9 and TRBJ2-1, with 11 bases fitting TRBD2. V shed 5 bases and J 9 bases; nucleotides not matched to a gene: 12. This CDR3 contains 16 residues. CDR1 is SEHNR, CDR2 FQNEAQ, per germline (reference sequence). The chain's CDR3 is CASSPDSGRAPVEQFF. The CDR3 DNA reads TGTGCCAGCAGCCCCGATAGCGGGAGGGCCCCGGTTGAGCAGTTCTTC.

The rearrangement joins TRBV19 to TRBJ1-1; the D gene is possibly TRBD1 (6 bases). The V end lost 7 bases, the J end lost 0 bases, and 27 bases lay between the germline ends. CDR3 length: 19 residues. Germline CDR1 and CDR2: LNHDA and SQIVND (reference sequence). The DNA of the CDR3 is TGTGCCAGTATTGGGGAACAGGGACACAACAACTTTATGAACACTGAAGCTTTCTTT. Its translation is CASIGEQGHNNFMNTEAFF.

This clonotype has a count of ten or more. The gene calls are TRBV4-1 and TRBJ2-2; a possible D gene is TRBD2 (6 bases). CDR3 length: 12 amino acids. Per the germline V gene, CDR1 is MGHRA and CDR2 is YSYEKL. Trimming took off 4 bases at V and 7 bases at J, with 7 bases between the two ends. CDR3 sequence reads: CASSRLGGELFF. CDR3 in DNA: TGCGCCAGCAGCCGACTAGGCGGGGAGCTGTTTTTT.

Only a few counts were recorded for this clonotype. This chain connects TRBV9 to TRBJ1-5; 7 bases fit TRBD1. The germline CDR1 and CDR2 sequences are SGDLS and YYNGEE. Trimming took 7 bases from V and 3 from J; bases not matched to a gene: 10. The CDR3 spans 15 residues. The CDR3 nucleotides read TGTGCCAGCTCCGAACAGGGGTTTGACAATCAGCCCCAGCATTTT. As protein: CASSEQGFDNQPQHF.

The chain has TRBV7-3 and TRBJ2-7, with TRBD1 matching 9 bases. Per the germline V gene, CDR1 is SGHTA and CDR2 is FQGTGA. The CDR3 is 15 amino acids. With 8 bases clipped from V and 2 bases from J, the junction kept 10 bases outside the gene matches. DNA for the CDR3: TGTGCCAGCTCACCCCCGGACAGGGGAGCCTACGAGCAGTACTTC. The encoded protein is CASSPPDRGAYEQYF.

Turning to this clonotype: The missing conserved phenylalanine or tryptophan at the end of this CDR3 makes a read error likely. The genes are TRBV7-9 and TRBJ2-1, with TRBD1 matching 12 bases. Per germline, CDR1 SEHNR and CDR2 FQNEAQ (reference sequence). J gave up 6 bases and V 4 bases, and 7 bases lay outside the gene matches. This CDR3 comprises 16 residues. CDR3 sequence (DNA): TGTGCCAGCAGCTCACCGGGACAGGGGGCATTCAATGAGCAGTTCTGC. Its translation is CASSSPGQGAFNEQFC.

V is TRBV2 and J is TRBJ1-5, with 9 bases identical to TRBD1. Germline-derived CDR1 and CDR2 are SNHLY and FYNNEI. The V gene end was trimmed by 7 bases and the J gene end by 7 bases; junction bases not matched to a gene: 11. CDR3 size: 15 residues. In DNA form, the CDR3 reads TGTGCCAGCACTCAACAGGGGGCTCCCACACAGCCCCAGCATTTT. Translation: CASTQQGAPTQPQHF.

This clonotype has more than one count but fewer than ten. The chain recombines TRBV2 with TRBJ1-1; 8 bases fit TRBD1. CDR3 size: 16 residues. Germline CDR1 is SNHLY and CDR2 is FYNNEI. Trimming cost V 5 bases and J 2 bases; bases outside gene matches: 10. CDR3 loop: CASSPRETGVNTEAFF. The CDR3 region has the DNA TGTGCCAGCAGTCCTCGGGAGACAGGGGTAAACACTGAAGCTTTCTTT. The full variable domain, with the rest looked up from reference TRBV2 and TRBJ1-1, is EPEVTQTPSHQVTQMGQEVILRCVPISNHLYFYWYRQILGQKVEFLVSFYNNEISEKSEIFDDQFSVERPDGSNFTLKIRSTKLEDSAMYFCASSPRETGVNTEAFFGQGTRLTVV.

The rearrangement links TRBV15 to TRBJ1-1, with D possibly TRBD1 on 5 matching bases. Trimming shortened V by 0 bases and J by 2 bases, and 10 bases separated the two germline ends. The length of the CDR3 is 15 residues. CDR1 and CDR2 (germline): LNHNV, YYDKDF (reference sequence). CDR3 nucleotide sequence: TGTGCCACCAGCAGAGAGGGGGGAGTTAACACTGAAGCTTTCTTT. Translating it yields CATSREGGVNTEAFF.

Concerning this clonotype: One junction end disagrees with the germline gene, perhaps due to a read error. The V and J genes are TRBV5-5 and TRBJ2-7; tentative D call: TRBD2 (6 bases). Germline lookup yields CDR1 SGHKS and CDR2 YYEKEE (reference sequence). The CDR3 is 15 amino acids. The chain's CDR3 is CASSLIGGVTYEQHF. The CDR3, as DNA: TGTGCCAGCAGCTTGATAGGAGGGGTCACCTACGAGCAGCACTTC.

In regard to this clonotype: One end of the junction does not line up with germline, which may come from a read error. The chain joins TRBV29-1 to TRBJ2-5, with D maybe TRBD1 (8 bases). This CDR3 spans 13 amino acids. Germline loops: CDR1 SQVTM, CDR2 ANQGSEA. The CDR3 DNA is TGCAGCGTTGTGCAGGGGGCGGGGGAGACACAGTACTTC. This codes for CSVVQGAGETQYF.

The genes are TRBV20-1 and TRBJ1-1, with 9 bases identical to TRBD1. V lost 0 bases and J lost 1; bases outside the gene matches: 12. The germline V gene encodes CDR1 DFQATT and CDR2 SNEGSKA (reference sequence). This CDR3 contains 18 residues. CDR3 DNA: TGCAGTGCTAGAGACCGCTCCGGGACAGGGCTATCGAACACTGAAGCTTTCTTT. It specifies CSARDRSGTGLSNTEAFF.

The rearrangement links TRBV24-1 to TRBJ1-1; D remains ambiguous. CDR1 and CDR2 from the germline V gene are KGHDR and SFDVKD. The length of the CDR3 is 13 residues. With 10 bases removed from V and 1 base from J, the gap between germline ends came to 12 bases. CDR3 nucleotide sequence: TGTGCCACGAGAGTACCGGCGAACACTGAAGCTTTCTTT. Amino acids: CATRVPANTEAFF.

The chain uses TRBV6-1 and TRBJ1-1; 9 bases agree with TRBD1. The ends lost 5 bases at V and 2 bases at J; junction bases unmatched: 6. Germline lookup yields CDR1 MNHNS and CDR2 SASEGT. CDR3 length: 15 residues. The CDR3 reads CASSYRGQGNTEAFF. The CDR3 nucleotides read TGTGCCAGCAGTTACCGGGGACAGGGAAACACTGAAGCTTTCTTT.

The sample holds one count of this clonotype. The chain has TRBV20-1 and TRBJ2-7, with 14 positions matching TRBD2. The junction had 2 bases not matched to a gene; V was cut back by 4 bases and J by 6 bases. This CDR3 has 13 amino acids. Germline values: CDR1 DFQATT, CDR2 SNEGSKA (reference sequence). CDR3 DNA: TGCAGTGCTACCGGACTAGCGGGAGGCGAGCAGTACTTC. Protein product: CSATGLAGGEQYF.

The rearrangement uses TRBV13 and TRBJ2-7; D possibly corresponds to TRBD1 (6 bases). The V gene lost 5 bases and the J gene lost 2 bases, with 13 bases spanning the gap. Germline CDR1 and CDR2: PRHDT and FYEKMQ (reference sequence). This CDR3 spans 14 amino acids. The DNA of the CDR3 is TGTGCCAGCAGCCCATGGCAGGGGACCTACGAGCAGTACTTC. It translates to CASSPWQGTYEQYF.

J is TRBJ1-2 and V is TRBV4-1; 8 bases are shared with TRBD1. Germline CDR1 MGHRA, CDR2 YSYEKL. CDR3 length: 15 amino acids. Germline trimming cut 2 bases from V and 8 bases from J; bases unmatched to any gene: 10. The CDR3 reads CASSQRTGKLEGYTF. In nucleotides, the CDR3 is TGCGCCAGCAGCCAAAGGACAGGGAAATTGGAGGGCTACACCTTC.

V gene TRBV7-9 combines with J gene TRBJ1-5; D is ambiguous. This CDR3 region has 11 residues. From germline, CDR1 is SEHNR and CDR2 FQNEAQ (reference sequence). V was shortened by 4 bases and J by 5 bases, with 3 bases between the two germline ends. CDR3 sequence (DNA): TGTGCCAGCAGCTGGGATCAGCCCCAGCATTTT. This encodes CASSWDQPQHF.

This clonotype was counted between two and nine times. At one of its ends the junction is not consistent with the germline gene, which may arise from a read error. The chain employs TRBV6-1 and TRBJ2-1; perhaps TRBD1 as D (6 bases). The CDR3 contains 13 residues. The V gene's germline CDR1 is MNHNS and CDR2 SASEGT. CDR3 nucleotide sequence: TGCGCCATAACAAAGGACAGCTACAATGAGCAGTTCTTC. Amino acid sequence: CAITKDSYNEQFF.

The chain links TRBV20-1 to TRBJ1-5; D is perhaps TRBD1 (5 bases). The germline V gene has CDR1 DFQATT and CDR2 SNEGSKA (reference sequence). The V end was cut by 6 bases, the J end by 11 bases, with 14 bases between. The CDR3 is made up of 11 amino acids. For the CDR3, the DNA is TGCAGTGCCCCTCAGGGAGAGACCCAGCATTTT. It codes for CSAPQGETQHF.

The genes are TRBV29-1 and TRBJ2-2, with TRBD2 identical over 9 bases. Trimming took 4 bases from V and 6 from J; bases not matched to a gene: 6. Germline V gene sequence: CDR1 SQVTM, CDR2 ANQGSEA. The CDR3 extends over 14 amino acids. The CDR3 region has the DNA TGCAGCGTTGCCAGCGGGAGGATTCCCGGGGAGCTGTTTTTT. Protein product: CSVASGRIPGELFF.

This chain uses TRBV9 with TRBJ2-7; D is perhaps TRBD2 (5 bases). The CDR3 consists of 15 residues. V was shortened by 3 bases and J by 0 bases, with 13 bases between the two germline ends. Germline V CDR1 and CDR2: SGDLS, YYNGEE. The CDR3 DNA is TGTGCCAGCAGCGCGATGACGGGAACCTCCTACGAGCAGTACTTC. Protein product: CASSAMTGTSYEQYF.

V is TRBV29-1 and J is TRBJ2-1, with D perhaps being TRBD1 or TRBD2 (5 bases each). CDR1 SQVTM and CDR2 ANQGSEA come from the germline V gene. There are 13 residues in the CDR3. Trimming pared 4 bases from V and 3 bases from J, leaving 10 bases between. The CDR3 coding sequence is TGCAGCGTTGGAGGGACCCACTACAATGAGCAGTTCTTC. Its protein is CSVGGTHYNEQFF.

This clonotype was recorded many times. The CDR3 here is CASRVTGEGNQPQHF. CDR3 in DNA: TGTGCCAGTAGGGTGACAGGGGAAGGCAATCAGCCCCAGCATTTT. The chain combines TRBV19 with TRBJ1-5; 8 bases align to TRBD1. The CDR3 is 15 amino acids. Germline loops: CDR1 LNHDA, CDR2 SQIVND (reference sequence). V shed 6 bases and J 2 bases; nucleotides not matched to a gene: 6. Based on the CDR3 plus reference TRBV19 and TRBJ1-5, the full variable domain is DGGITQSPKYLFRKEGQNVTLSCEQNLNHDAMYWYRQDPGQGLRLIYYSQIVNDFQKGDIAEGYSVSREKKESFPLTVTSAQKNPTAFYLCASRVTGEGNQPQHFGDGTRLSIL.